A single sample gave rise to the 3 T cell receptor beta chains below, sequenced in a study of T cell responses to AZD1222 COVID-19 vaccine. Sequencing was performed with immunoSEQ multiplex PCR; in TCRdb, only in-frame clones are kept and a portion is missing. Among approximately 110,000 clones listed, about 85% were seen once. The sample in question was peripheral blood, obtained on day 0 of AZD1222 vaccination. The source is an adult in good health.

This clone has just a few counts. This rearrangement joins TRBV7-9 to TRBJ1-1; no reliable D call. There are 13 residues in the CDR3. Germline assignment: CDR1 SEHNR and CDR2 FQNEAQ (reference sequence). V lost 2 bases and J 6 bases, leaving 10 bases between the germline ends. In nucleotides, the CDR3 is TGTGCCAGCAGCTTAATCAAGGGTCCTGAAGCTTTCTTT. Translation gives CASSLIKGPEAFF.

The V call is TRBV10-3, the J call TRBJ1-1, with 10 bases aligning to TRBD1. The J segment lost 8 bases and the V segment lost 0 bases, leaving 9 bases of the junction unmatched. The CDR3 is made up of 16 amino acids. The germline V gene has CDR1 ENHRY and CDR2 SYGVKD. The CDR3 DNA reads TGTGCCATCAGTGAGTCCCCCCGGGACAGGGGAACGGAAGCTTTCTTT. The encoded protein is CAISESPRDRGTEAFF.

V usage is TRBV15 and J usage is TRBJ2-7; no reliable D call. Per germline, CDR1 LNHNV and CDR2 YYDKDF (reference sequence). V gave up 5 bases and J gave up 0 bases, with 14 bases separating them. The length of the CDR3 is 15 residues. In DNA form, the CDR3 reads TGTGCCACCAGCCTCCCCGGGTGGGACTCCTACGAGCAGTACTTC. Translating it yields CATSLPGWDSYEQYF.